Below, 29 T cell receptor beta chains from the same sample are listed, as sequenced in a study of low-dose radiotherapy and immunotherapy resistance in tumors (dated by TCRdb to the early 2020s). The time point label on this specimen signifies: after trial treatment. The treatment or condition label of this sample denotes: LDRT plus nivolumab, ipilimumab, low-dose cyclophosphamide and aspirin (RACIN trial). The instrument was an Illumina HiSeq 2500. An approximately 20-cycle PCR with Phusion amplified the TCRs, pairing a constant-region primer with the adapter that was attached to the V primers. TCRdb reprocessed the public reads (quality trimming at Q25 with fastp, clone calling with MiXCR) and kept in-frame beta chains. Here each entry gathers all rows of one CDR3 protein and keeps the most common genes and DNA. The sample includes under 60,000 distinct CDR3 sequences, with around a third observed a single time. The biggest ten clones account for approximately 8% of the sample.

The sample was PBMCs, taken after low-dose radiotherapy plus immunotherapy. The receptors here all came from a male donor with rectosigmoid adenocarcinoma.

This clonotype was seen just once. This rearrangement joins TRBV6-8 to TRBJ2-5, with a weak D call TRBD2 (6 bases). The CDR3 contains 15 residues. Trimming took off 5 bases at V and 3 bases at J, with 16 bases between the two ends. Germline assignment: CDR1 MNHGY and CDR2 SAAAGT. CDR3 loop: CASSDPGLVKETQYF. In DNA, the CDR3 is TGTGCCAGCAGTGACCCGGGACTGGTTAAAGAGACCCAGTACTTC.

The V call is TRBV27, the J call TRBJ2-4, with D tentatively TRBD2 (5 bases). The germline CDR1 and CDR2 sequences are MNHEY and SMNVEV (reference sequence). This CDR3 is 15 amino acids long. V shed 5 bases and J shed 0 bases, with 11 bases lying between them. CDR3 region: CASSQLELAKNIQYF. Here the CDR3 DNA reads TGTGCCAGCAGTCAACTAGAACTAGCCAAAAACATTCAGTACTTC.

There are many counts of this clonotype. The rearrangement links TRBV28 to TRBJ1-2; D call uncertain. V lost 2 bases, J lost 5 bases, and 9 bases lay in between. Germline V gene data show CDR1 as MDHEN and CDR2 as SYDVKM. The CDR3 loop spans 13 amino acids. CDR3: CASSLGVEYGYTF. The CDR3 DNA follows: TGTGCCAGCAGTTTAGGTGTTGAGTATGGCTACACCTTC.

The chain joins TRBV2 to TRBJ2-7; TRBD2 might be the D (5 bases). The V gene lost 2 bases and the J gene lost 2 bases, with 10 bases spanning the gap. Germline loops: CDR1 SNHLY, CDR2 FYNNEI. This CDR3 contains 14 residues. The CDR3 protein is CASSEREGAYEQYF. As DNA, the CDR3 is TGTGCCAGCAGTGAACGTGAGGGCGCCTACGAGCAGTACTTC.

Regarding this clonotype: This likely traces to a read error, being one base from a far larger clone. CDR3 loop: CASSFAGVSTETEYF. The CDR3 nucleotides are TGTGCCAGCAGTTTCGCGGGTGTCAGTACAGAGACCGAGTACTTC. This chain joins TRBV27 and TRBJ2-5, with D tentatively TRBD2 (5 bases). Germline-derived CDR1 and CDR2 are MNHEY and SMNVEV (reference sequence). CDR3 size: 15 residues.

The rearrangement joins TRBV27 to TRBJ2-7; D is uncertain. Trimming took off 9 bases at V and 2 bases at J, with 8 bases between the two ends. The CDR3 loop spans 11 amino acids. Germline lookup yields CDR1 MNHEY and CDR2 SMNVEV (reference sequence). CDR3 residues: CARVSTYEQYF. CDR3 DNA: TGTGCCAGAGTCAGTACCTACGAGCAGTACTTC.

This clonotype came up many times. The chain couples TRBV24-1 to TRBJ2-1, with 8 bases matching TRBD2. Germline V gene lookup returns CDR1 KGHDR and CDR2 SFDVKD. J gave up 2 bases and V 0 bases, and 2 bases lay outside the gene matches. This CDR3 has 16 residues. The CDR3 DNA follows: TGTGCCACCAGTGATTTGATAGCGGGGACCTACAATGAGCAGTTCTTC. It codes for CATSDLIAGTYNEQFF.

This clonotype appeared a few times. The V gene is TRBV19, the J gene TRBJ1-5; D is possibly TRBD1 (5 bases). V was shortened by 0 bases and J by 5 bases, with 17 bases between the two germline ends. This CDR3 contains 17 residues. Germline-derived CDR1 and CDR2 are LNHDA and SQIVND (reference sequence). The CDR3 bases are TGTGCCAGTAGTATAGACACAGGAAACCTCGAGGATCAGCCCCAGCATTTT. Amino acids: CASSIDTGNLEDQPQHF. Filled out from reference TRBV19 and TRBJ1-5, the complete variable domain reads DGGITQSPKYLFRKEGQNVTLSCEQNLNHDAMYWYRQDPGQGLRLIYYSQIVNDFQKGDIAEGYSVSREKKESFPLTVTSAQKNPTAFYLCASSIDTGNLEDQPQHFGDGTRLSIL.

This clonotype has ten or more counts. The J gene is TRBJ2-2, the V gene TRBV7-7; unclear D gene. This CDR3 is 14 amino acids long. Germline CDR1 reads SSHAT; CDR2 reads FNYEAQ (reference sequence). The V gene lost 8 bases and the J gene lost 1 base, with 11 bases spanning the gap. The CDR3 protein is CASSPEGNTGELFF. CDR3 bases: TGTGCCAGCTCCCCTGAAGGGAACACCGGGGAGCTGTTTTTT. The variable domain in full, completed from reference TRBV7-7 and TRBJ2-2, reads GAGVSQSPRYKVTKRGQDVTLRCDPISSHATLYWYQQALGQGPEFLTYFNYEAQPDKSGLPSDRFSAERPEGSISTLTIQRTEQRDSAMYRCASSPEGNTGELFFGEGSRLTVL.

The sample holds many counts of this clonotype. V and J are TRBV28 and TRBJ2-4, with 8 bases identical to TRBD1. With 2 bases clipped from V and 5 bases from J, the junction kept 5 bases outside the gene matches. Germline V gene lookup returns CDR1 MDHEN and CDR2 SYDVKM. The CDR3 is 15 residues long. DNA of the CDR3: TGTGCCAGCAGTTTAATCGGGACAGGTGAAAACATTCAGTACTTC. Translated, it gives CASSLIGTGENIQYF.

The CDR3 sequence is CASSRGFRNTEAFF. CDR3 coding DNA: TGTGCCAGCAGCCGAGGCTTTCGGAACACTGAAGCTTTCTTT. The chain couples TRBV7-9 to TRBJ1-1, with D unclear. V lost 5 bases, J lost 1 base, and 11 bases lay in between. Germline V lookup: CDR1 SEHNR, CDR2 FQNEAQ (reference sequence). The CDR3 contains 14 residues.

This clonotype is labeled medium-sized. The gene calls are TRBV11-2 and TRBJ2-1; D gene uncertain. Germline V gene data show CDR1 as SGHAT and CDR2 as FQNNGV. The CDR3 totals 18 residues. The V gene lost 2 bases and the J gene lost 0 bases, with 17 bases spanning the gap. The CDR3 region has the DNA TGTGCCAGCAGCTTATCCGTGGCCTCAAGACGCTCCTACAATGAGCAGTTCTTC. It translates to CASSLSVASRRSYNEQFF.

In its sample, this clonotype is medium-sized. The chain is built from TRBV6-1 and TRBJ1-4, with D uncertain. This CDR3 contains 15 residues. The germline V gene encodes CDR1 MNHNS and CDR2 SASEGT. Trimming cost V 0 bases and J 4 bases, with 9 bases left between them. CDR3: CASSEAPQSNEKLFF. CDR3 sequence (DNA): TGTGCCAGCAGTGAAGCGCCCCAGAGTAATGAAAAACTGTTTTTT.

This clonotype was seen many times. The chain joins TRBV4-1 to TRBJ2-1; 10 nucleotides align to TRBD2. Germline CDR1 reads MGHRA; CDR2 reads YSYEKL. The CDR3 spans 16 residues. The junction had 6 bases not matched to a gene; V was cut back by 3 bases and J by 4 bases. CDR3 sequence: CASSQSGLAAYNEQFF. In nucleotides, the CDR3 is TGCGCCAGCAGCCAGTCAGGACTAGCGGCATACAATGAGCAGTTCTTC.

In its sample, this clonotype was seen many times. The rearrangement uses TRBV6-2 or TRBV6-3 and TRBJ2-7; D might be TRBD1 (8 bases). This CDR3 contains 15 residues. Germline V gene lookup returns CDR1 MNHEY and CDR2 SVGEGT. Trimming took off 6 bases at V and 2 bases at J, with 17 bases between the two ends. CDR3 sequence reads: CASRSGTGLAYEQYF. CDR3 bases: TGTGCCAGCAGGAGCGGGACAGGACTCGCCTACGAGCAGTACTTC.

This clonotype showed up many times. V gene TRBV6-5 combines with J gene TRBJ2-7, with no clear D. The CDR3 totals 9 residues. The V end was cut by 8 bases, the J end by 5 bases, with 4 bases between. Germline CDR1 and CDR2: MNHEY and SVGAGI. The CDR3 bases are TGTGCCAGCGGCAACGAGCAGTACTTC. It yields the protein CASGNEQYF.

This clonotype was counted many times. This chain connects TRBV5-6 to TRBJ2-3, with D hard to call. The V gene lost 3 bases and the J gene lost 3 bases, with 5 bases spanning the gap. CDR1 and CDR2 (germline): SGHDT, YYEEEE. This CDR3 has 12 residues. The CDR3 DNA sequence: TGTGCCAGCAGCTCCTTAACAGATACGCAGTATTTT. This sequence encodes CASSSLTDTQYF.

In its sample, this clonotype is medium-sized. V and J are TRBV6-1 and TRBJ2-2; D is uncertain. V was trimmed by 4 bases and J by 4 bases, leaving 4 bases between them. The germline V gene encodes CDR1 MNHNS and CDR2 SASEGT. The CDR3 has 12 amino acids. As DNA, the CDR3 is TGTGCCAGCAGTGGTCCCACCGGGGAGCTGTTTTTT. It yields the protein CASSGPTGELFF.

This clonotype was seen at least ten times. The chain has TRBV29-1 and TRBJ2-1; 7 bases agree with TRBD2. V was pared by 6 bases and J by 5 bases, with 13 bases of the junction left unmatched. The CDR3 contains 15 residues. Germline V gene data show CDR1 as SQVTM and CDR2 as ANQGSEA. CDR3 in DNA: TGCAGCGTGGCCACTAGCGAAAGGAGGGACAATGAGCAGTTCTTC. Translation gives CSVATSERRDNEQFF.

In its sample, this clonotype ranks as medium-sized. The rearrangement links TRBV28 to TRBJ2-7; 9 bases match TRBD1. The CDR3 loop spans 14 amino acids. Germline V lookup: CDR1 MDHEN, CDR2 SYDVKM. V gave up 6 bases and J gave up 6 bases; unmatched junction bases: 9. This CDR3 is CASSLQGAPSEQYF. For the CDR3, the DNA is TGTGCCAGCAGCCTACAGGGGGCGCCCTCCGAGCAGTACTTC.

This clonotype was detected many times. This sequence joins TRBV11-2 and TRBJ2-1; D perhaps matches TRBD1 (5 bases). V dropped 4 bases and J dropped 12 bases, with 19 bases sitting between them. CDR3 size: 14 residues. Germline CDR1 and CDR2: SGHAT and FQNNGV. CDR3 nucleotides: TGTGCCAGCAGCTCCTTCCGTAGTGGGGCGGTGCAGTTCTTC. It codes for CASSSFRSGAVQFF.

This clonotype was seen at least ten times. The chain combines TRBV6-2 or TRBV6-3 with TRBJ2-7, with D tentatively TRBD1 (6 bases). The CDR3 spans 13 residues. Trimming shortened V by 6 bases and J by 3 bases, and 12 bases separated the two germline ends. Looked up from germline, CDR1 is MNHEY and CDR2 is SVGEGT. CDR3 amino acids: CASSTGHYYEQYF. CDR3 sequence (DNA): TGTGCCAGCAGCACGGGACACTACTACGAGCAGTACTTC.

This clonotype was recorded a few times. Only one base separates this from a far larger clonotype, so it likely reflects a read error. The V and J genes are TRBV6-1 and TRBJ2-1; 10 bases align to TRBD2. Germline loops: CDR1 MNHNS, CDR2 SASEGT. CDR3 size: 15 residues. V shed 5 bases and J 10 bases; nucleotides not matched to a gene: 11. CDR3 region: CASSTWTSGLGEQFF. The CDR3 DNA is TGTGCCAGCAGTACCTGGACTAGCGGTCTCGGCGAGCAGTTCTTC.

This clonotype showed up many times. The V gene is TRBV4-1, the J gene TRBJ2-7, with 7 positions matching TRBD1. CDR1 and CDR2 from the germline V gene are MGHRA and YSYEKL. V shed 4 bases and J 1 base; nucleotides not matched to a gene: 7. The CDR3 extends over 15 amino acids. This CDR3 reads CASSPSGQMSYEQYF. CDR3 nucleotide sequence: TGCGCCAGCAGCCCCTCGGGACAGATGTCCTACGAGCAGTACTTC.

The chain employs TRBV6-2 or TRBV6-3 and TRBJ2-5, with TRBD2 matching 9 bases. Trimming cost V 5 bases and J 4 bases; bases outside gene matches: 17. CDR3 length: 18 amino acids. In germline, CDR1 is MNHEY, CDR2 SVGEGT. The CDR3 loop is CASSEMVAGVGGGETQYF. The CDR3 DNA sequence: TGTGCCAGCAGTGAAATGGTAGCGGGAGTAGGGGGAGGAGAGACCCAGTACTTC.

This clonotype has only a few counts. This chain uses TRBV28 with TRBJ1-5; D is ambiguous. Germline V lookup: CDR1 MDHEN, CDR2 SYDVKM. Trimming left V 4 bases short and J 4 bases short, with 14 bases between. The length of the CDR3 is 15 residues. The CDR3 DNA reads TGTGCCAGCAGTTACCGACCCGGGGTTAATCAGCCCCAGCATTTT. Its translation is CASSYRPGVNQPQHF. Using reference TRBV28 and TRBJ1-5 for the parts outside the CDR3, the full variable domain is DVKVTQSSRYLVKRTGEKVFLECVQDMDHENMFWYRQDPGLGLRLIYFSYDVKMKEKGDIPEGYSVSREKKERFSLILESASTNQTSMYLCASSYRPGVNQPQHFGDGTRLSIL.

The table lists this clonotype with a few counts. The chain employs TRBV28 and TRBJ2-2, with 11 bases lining up with TRBD1. Germline CDR1 reads MDHEN; CDR2 reads SYDVKM. The CDR3 extends over 15 amino acids. The V gene end was trimmed by 3 bases and the J gene end by 4 bases; junction bases not matched to a gene: 1. CDR3 in amino acids: CASSFGTGGTGELFF. The CDR3 nucleotides read TGTGCCAGCAGTTTTGGGACAGGGGGCACCGGGGAGCTGTTTTTT.

This clonotype was seen at least ten times. V is TRBV28 and J is TRBJ2-2; 9 positions agree with TRBD1. The CDR3 is 16 residues long. Germline V gives CDR1 MDHEN, CDR2 SYDVKM. V shed 6 bases and J 6 bases; nucleotides not matched to a gene: 11. The CDR3 region is CASSLPGTGRPGELFF. The CDR3 DNA reads as TGTGCCAGCAGCTTACCCGGGACAGGGCGGCCCGGGGAGCTGTTTTTT.

The V call is TRBV29-1, the J call TRBJ1-2; 11 positions match TRBD1. The CDR3 has 12 residues. Losses at the gene ends were 3 bases for V and 8 bases for J; bases not matched to a gene: 2. Germline V gene sequence: CDR1 SQVTM, CDR2 ANQGSEA. Written as DNA, the CDR3 is TGCAGCGTTGAGGACAGGGGGCGCGGCTACACCTTC. Its protein is CSVEDRGRGYTF.